A selection of T cell receptor beta chains follows, all from one sample in a study of PD-1 blockade in classical Hodgkin lymphoma. Repertoires were generated with immunoSEQ multiplex PCR, while TCRdb's copy carries only in-frame clones and drops some. Of 20,000 to 25,000 clones listed, over 75% are singletons. The specimen was peripheral blood mononuclear cells (PBMCs), collected before the second cycle of nivolumab. These receptor sequences come from a human donor with classical Hodgkin lymphoma. CDR3s include the opening cysteine and the closing phenylalanine or tryptophan. Each record gives: V gene, CDR3 protein.

TRBV5-4	CASSSGHSSYNSPLHF
TRBV7-9	CASSPDNRYNEQFF
TRBV6-5	CASSGITFNTEAFF
TRBV4-1	CASSHQGLDNSPLHF
TRBV6-4	CASSAISGSPGNEQFF
TRBV4-1	CASSQVTEPYGYTF
TRBV4-1	CASSRLQGNTEAFF
TRBV19	CASSIVASSNQPQHF
TRBV6-6	CASSSEIAGGYNEQFF
TRBV29-1	CSVDEQGRDSPLHF
TRBV9	CASSAAGTSTDTQYF
TRBV5-4	CASSQEQGLNYGYTF
TRBV6-6	CASSYSGQVSGNTIYF
TRBV10-2	CASSETGISSYNEQFF
TRBV4-1	CASSYMGGTDTQYF
TRBV5-6	CASSLGFSTEAFF
TRBV4-2	CASSTGTLNTEAFF
TRBV4-2	CASSSGGGGGYTF
TRBV6-5	CASSQTRGETQYF
TRBV6-5	CAAGTVLHQPQHF
TRBV2	CASRVDRGPSRAKNIQYF
TRBV29-1	CSVFPDTQYF
TRBV2	CASSMEAGGSTDTQYF
TRBV19	CASSLNSNQPQHF
TRBV5-4	CASSLGGGYEQYF
TRBV19	CASSLRQGAGNQPQHF
TRBV7-2	CASSLGQGVPNEKLFF